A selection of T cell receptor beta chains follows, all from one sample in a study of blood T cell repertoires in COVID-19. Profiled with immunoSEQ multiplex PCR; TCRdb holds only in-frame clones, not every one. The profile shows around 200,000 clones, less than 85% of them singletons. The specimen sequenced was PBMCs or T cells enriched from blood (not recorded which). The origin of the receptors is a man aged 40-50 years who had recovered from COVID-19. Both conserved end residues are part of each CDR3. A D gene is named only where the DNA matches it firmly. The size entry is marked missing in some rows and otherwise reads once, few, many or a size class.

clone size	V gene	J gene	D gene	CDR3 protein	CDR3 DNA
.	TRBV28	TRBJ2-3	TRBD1	CASRRGPSDTQYF	TGTGCCAGCAGAAGGGGGCCTTCAGATACGCAGTATTTT
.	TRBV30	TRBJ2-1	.	CAWSVLHPNNEQFF	TGTGCCTGGAGTGTACTCCACCCGAACAATGAGCAGTTCTTC
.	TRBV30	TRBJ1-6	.	CAWSAPGLYNSPLHF	TGTGCCTGGAGTGCTCCGGGTCTCTATAATTCACCCCTCCACTTT
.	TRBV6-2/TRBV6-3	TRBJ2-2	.	CASSLGHRELFF	TGTGCCAGCAGTTTGGGCCACCGGGAGCTGTTTTTT
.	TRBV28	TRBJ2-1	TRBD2	CASSLLAGVFNEQFF	TGTGCCAGCAGTTTATTAGCGGGAGTCTTCAATGAGCAGTTCTTC
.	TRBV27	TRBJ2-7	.	CASSLGGGEGYEQYF	TGTGCCAGCAGTTTGGGTGGGGGCGAGGGCTACGAGCAGTACTTC
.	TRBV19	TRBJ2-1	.	CASTTGNRGEQFF	TGTGCCAGTACTACAGGGAACCGGGGAGAGCAGTTCTTC
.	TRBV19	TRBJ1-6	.	CASSITISSYNSPLHF	TGTGCCAGTAGTATAACTATCAGCTCCTATAATTCACCCCTCCACTTT
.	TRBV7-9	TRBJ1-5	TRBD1	CASSSGTGESQPQHF	TGTGCCAGCAGCTCCGGGACAGGGGAGAGTCAGCCCCAGCATTTT
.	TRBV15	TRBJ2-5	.	CATSRNRDQETQYF	TGTGCCACCAGCAGAAACCGGGACCAAGAGACCCAGTACTTC
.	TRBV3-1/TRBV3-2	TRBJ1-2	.	CASSRTGRANYGYTF	TGTGCCAGCAGCCGAACAGGGAGGGCGAACTATGGCTACACCTTC
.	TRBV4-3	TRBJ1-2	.	CASSQDGQLYGYTF	TGCGCCAGCAGCCAAGATGGACAGCTCTATGGCTACACCTTC
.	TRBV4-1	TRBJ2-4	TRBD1	CASSHMTGSIAKNIQYF	TGCGCCAGCAGCCACATGACAGGGTCTATAGCCAAAAACATTCAGTACTTC
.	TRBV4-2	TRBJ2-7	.	CASSKSQIPGIYEQYF	TGTGCCAGCAGCAAAAGCCAGATCCCGGGAATTTACGAGCAGTACTTC
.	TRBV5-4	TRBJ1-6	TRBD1	CASRPGQYNSPLHF	TGTGCCAGCAGGCCGGGACAGTATAATTCACCCCTCCACTTT
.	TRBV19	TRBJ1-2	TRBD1	CASSDRGIGYTF	TGTGCCAGTTCGGACAGGGGGATCGGCTACACCTTC
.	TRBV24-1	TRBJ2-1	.	CATSDFSGSLDEQFF	TGTGCCACCAGTGATTTTTCCGGGAGTTTGGATGAGCAGTTCTTC
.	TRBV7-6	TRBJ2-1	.	CASSLGAVSSEEQFF	TGTGCCAGCAGCTTAGGGGCTGTTTCATCGGAAGAGCAGTTCTTC
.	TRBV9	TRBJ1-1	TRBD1	CASSAEGQVNEAFF	TGTGCCAGCAGCGCAGAGGGACAGGTTAATGAAGCTTTCTTT
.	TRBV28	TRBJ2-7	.	CASRQGPPSYEQYF	TGTGCCAGCAGGCAGGGGCCTCCCTCCTACGAGCAGTACTTC
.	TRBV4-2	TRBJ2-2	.	CASSQDTAYGELFF	TGTGCCAGCAGCCAAGATACAGCCTACGGGGAGCTGTTTTTT
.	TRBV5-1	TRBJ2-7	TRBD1	CASSRLQGARGEQYF	TGCGCCAGCAGCAGGCTACAGGGGGCCAGGGGCGAGCAGTACTTC
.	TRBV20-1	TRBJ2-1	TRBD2	CSATETSGYNEQFF	TGCAGTGCTACTGAGACTAGCGGATACAATGAGCAGTTCTTC
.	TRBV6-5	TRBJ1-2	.	CASRDGANYGYTF	TGTGCCAGCAGGGACGGGGCTAACTATGGCTACACCTTC
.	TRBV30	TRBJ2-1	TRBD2	CAWSAGLAGMSSYNEQFF	TGTGCCTGGAGTGCGGGACTAGCGGGGATGAGCTCCTACAATGAGCAGTTCTTC
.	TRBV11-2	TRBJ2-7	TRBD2	CASSLRPGLAGGSYEQYF	TGTGCCAGCAGCTTAAGGCCGGGACTAGCGGGAGGATCCTACGAGCAGTACTTC
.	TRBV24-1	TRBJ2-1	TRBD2	CATSDVAGGYNEQFF	TGTGCCACCAGTGATGTAGCGGGAGGGTACAATGAGCAGTTCTTC
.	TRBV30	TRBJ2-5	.	CAWSVRAGETQYF	TGTGCCTGGAGTGTGCGAGCGGGAGAGACCCAGTACTTC
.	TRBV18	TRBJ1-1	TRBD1	CASSPRQGVNTEAFF	TGTGCCAGCTCCCCGAGACAGGGAGTGAACACTGAAGCTTTCTTT
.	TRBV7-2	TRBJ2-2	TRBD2	CASSLSGLAGRAGELFF	TGTGCCAGCAGCTTGTCCGGACTAGCGGGAAGGGCCGGGGAGCTGTTTTTT
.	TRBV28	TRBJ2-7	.	CASSLSGTYEQYF	TGTGCCAGCAGTTTAAGCGGAACCTACGAGCAGTACTTC
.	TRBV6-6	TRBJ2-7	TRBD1	CASSRKTGSRVGEQYF	TGTGCCAGCAGCCGGAAGACAGGGAGCAGGGTTGGGGAGCAGTACTTC
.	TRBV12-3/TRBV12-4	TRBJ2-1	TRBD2	CASSTSGLQFF	TGTGCCAGCAGCACTAGCGGACTACAGTTCTTC
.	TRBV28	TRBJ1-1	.	CASSLLAGTNMNTEAFF	TGTGCCAGCAGTTTGCTGGCAGGAACCAATATGAACACTGAAGCTTTCTTT
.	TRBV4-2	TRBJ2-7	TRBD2	CASSQEGTSGTEQYF	TGTGCCAGCAGCCAAGAAGGGACTAGCGGGACCGAGCAGTACTTC
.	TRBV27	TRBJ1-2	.	CASSFGGRRGYTF	TGTGCCAGCAGTTTTGGCGGGCGTCGCGGCTACACCTTC
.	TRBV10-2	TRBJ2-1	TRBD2	CASSQTSGRNEQFF	TGCGCCAGCAGCCAGACTAGCGGGAGGAATGAGCAGTTCTTC
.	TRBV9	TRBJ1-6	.	CASSHRGANYNSPLHF	TGTGCCAGCAGCCACCGGGGTGCGAACTATAATTCACCCCTCCACTTT
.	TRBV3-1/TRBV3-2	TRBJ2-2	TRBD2	CASSQGGTSGSGGELFF	TGTGCCAGCAGCCAAGGCGGGACTAGCGGGAGCGGCGGGGAGCTGTTTTTT
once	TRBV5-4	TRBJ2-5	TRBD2	CASSYPGGQETQYF	TGTGCCAGCAGCTACCCCGGGGGGCAAGAGACCCAGTACTTC
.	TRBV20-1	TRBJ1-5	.	CSASPGFSNQPQHF	TGCAGTGCTAGTCCCGGGTTTAGCAATCAGCCCCAGCATTTT
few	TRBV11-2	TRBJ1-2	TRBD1	CASSLTGDGYTF	TGTGCCAGCAGCCTGACAGGGGATGGCTACACCTTC
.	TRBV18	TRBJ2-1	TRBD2	CASSPPETSGRNEQFF	TGTGCCAGCTCACCACCGGAGACTAGCGGGAGGAATGAGCAGTTCTTC
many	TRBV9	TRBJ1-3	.	CASSVAYRGNTIYF	TGTGCCAGCAGCGTAGCCTACAGGGGAAACACCATATATTTT
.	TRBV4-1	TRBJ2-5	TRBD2	CASRRLAGEETQYF	TGCGCCAGCAGACGCCTAGCGGGAGAAGAGACCCAGTACTTC
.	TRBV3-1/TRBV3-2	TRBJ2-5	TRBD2	CASSPGTSRYQETQYF	TGTGCCAGCAGCCCGGGGACTAGCCGCTACCAAGAGACCCAGTACTTC
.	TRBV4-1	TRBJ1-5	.	CASSQVSGGNQPQHF	TGCGCCAGCAGCCAAGTTAGCGGGGGAAATCAGCCCCAGCATTTT
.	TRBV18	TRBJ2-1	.	CASSRVTSGSSNNEQFF	TGTGCCAGCTCACGGGTGACCAGCGGGTCCAGTAACAATGAGCAGTTCTTC
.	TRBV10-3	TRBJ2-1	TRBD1	CAISGSVGTGDYNEQFF	TGTGCCATCAGTGGGAGTGTGGGGACAGGTGACTACAATGAGCAGTTCTTC
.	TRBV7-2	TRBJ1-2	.	CASSSQQNYGYTF	TGTGCCAGCAGCTCACAACAGAACTATGGCTACACCTTC
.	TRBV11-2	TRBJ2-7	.	CASSLTSSYEQYF	TGTGCCAGCAGCTTAACGAGCTCCTACGAGCAGTACTTC
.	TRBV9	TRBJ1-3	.	CASSVESAGNTIYF	TGTGCCAGCAGCGTAGAGTCAGCTGGAAACACCATATATTTT
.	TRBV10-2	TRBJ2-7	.	CASSDAGYGYEQYF	TGCGCCAGCAGTGATGCGGGCTACGGCTACGAGCAGTACTTC
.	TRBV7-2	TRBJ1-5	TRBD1	CASSTGGNQPQHF	TGTGCCAGCAGCACAGGGGGCAATCAGCCCCAGCATTTT
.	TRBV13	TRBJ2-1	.	CASSSYMGGNEQFF	TGTGCCAGCAGCTCCTATATGGGGGGTAATGAGCAGTTCTTC
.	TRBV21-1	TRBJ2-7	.	CARRSTGYSYEQYF	TGTGCCCGCCGGTCGACGGGATATTCCTACGAGCAGTACTTC
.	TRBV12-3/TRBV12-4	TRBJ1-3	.	CASSRPGGNTIYF	TGTGCCAGCAGTCGACCGGGGGGAAACACCATATATTTT
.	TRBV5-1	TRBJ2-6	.	CASSRTPGANVLTF	TGCGCCAGCAGCCGGACACCAGGGGCCAACGTCCTGACTTTC
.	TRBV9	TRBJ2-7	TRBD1	CASSPRQGVSSYEQYF	TGTGCCAGCAGCCCACGACAGGGAGTTTCCTCCTACGAGCAGTACTTC